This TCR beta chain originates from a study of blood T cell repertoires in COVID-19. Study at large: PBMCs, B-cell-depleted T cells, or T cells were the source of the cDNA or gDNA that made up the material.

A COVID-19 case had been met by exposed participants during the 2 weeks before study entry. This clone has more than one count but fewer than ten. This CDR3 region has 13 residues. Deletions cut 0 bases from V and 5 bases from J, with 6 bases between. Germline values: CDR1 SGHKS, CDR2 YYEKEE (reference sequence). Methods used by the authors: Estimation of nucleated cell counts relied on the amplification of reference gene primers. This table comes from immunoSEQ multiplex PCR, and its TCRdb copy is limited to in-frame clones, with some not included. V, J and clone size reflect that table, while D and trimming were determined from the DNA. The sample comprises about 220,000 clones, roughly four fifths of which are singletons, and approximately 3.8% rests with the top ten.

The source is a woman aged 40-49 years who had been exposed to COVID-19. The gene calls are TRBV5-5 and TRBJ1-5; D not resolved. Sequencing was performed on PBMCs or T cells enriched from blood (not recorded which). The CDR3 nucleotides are TGTGCCAGCAGCTTGGGGGCCGATCAGCCCCAGCATTTT. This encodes CASSLGADQPQHF.